This TCR beta chain emerged from a study of blood T cells in healthy people across ages. This clonotype showed up just a few times. CDR1 and CDR2 (germline): MGHDK, SYGVNS. J lost 5 bases, V lost 3 bases, and 13 bases had no gene match. The CDR3 spans 17 residues. A second PCR, run for roughly 7 to 12 cycles, used a sample-barcoded 5' primer plus a J-beta primer mix. TCRdb recomputed calls from the 5' RACE reads with MiXCR, one row per CDR3 protein. The table lists over 600,000 distinct CDR3 sequences, 46% of them singletons. Input material: blood. V gene TRBV25-1 combines with J gene TRBJ1-2, with TRBD1 matching over 9 bases. The TCR sequence derives from an elderly man in good health. The CDR3 loop is CASSDRTGGLSNYGYTF. The CDR3, as DNA: TGTGCCAGCAGTGATCGTACAGGGGGCCTCTCCAATTATGGCTACACCTTC.